The 19 T cell receptor beta chains below come from one sample, sequenced in a study of cytomegalovirus exposure and HLA in healthy donors. Method: immunoSEQ multiplex PCR; TCRdb's copy keeps in-frame clones and lacks some. The sample has 160,000 or so clones; 86% are singletons. Material: PBMCs. Receptors were obtained from a man between 18 and 29 years old in good health and CMV-seropositive.

V and J are TRBV5-4 and TRBJ2-3; TRBD2 might be the D (5 bases). V was trimmed by 0 bases and J by 6 bases, leaving 11 bases between them. There are 14 residues in the CDR3. The germline V gene encodes CDR1 SGHNT and CDR2 YYREEE (reference sequence). This chain's CDR3 is CASSLDEGRDTQYF. In nucleotides, the CDR3 is TGTGCCAGCAGCTTGGATGAGGGTAGGGATACGCAGTATTTT.

This chain joins TRBV4-3 and TRBJ1-1; D call uncertain. In germline, CDR1 is LGHNA, CDR2 YSLEER. This CDR3 has 13 residues. V lost 1 base and J lost 1, with 4 bases in between. The CDR3 coding sequence is TGCGCCAGCAGCCAAGTGAGGAACACTGAAGCTTTCTTT. Translated, it gives CASSQVRNTEAFF.

The V gene is TRBV20-1, the J gene TRBJ2-1, with 7 bases matching TRBD1. The junction had 6 bases not matched to a gene; V was cut back by 5 bases and J by 11 bases. There are 11 residues in the CDR3. Germline V gene sequence: CDR1 DFQATT, CDR2 SNEGSKA (reference sequence). The CDR3 loop reads CSAHRGTQQFF. The CDR3 coding sequence is TGCAGTGCTCACAGGGGAACGCAGCAGTTCTTC.

This sequence joins TRBV27 and TRBJ2-7; maybe TRBD1 (5 bases). Germline CDR1 is MNHEY and CDR2 is SMNVEV (reference sequence). The CDR3 covers 13 residues. V was clipped by 5 bases and J by 5 bases, with 13 bases between them. CDR3 DNA: TGTGCCAGCAGTCCCCCGGCAGGGCACGAGCAGTACTTC. Amino acids: CASSPPAGHEQYF.

The V gene is TRBV7-2, the J gene TRBJ2-3; TRBD2 matches at 8 bases. Germline V CDR1 and CDR2: SGHTA, FQGNSA. Losses at the gene ends were 5 bases for V and 4 bases for J; bases not matched to a gene: 14. CDR3 length: 17 amino acids. For the CDR3, the DNA is TGTGCCAGCAGCGCACATTTGGGACTAGTTTGGGCAGATACGCAGTATTTT. This gives the protein CASSAHLGLVWADTQYF.

The chain uses TRBV12-5 and TRBJ1-1, with 7 positions matching TRBD1. The CDR3 is made up of 12 amino acids. V lost 9 bases to trimming and J lost 11 bases; unmatched junction nucleotides: 12. From germline, CDR1 is LGHNT and CDR2 FRNRAP. Written as DNA, the CDR3 is TGTGCTAGCCTCCAGACAGGGCGAAGGGCTTTCTTT. Amino acids: CASLQTGRRAFF.

The chain employs TRBV9 and TRBJ2-7; 8 bases fit TRBD2. Trimming cost V 0 bases and J 6 bases; bases outside gene matches: 8. Germline V gene data show CDR1 as SGDLS and CDR2 as YYNGEE. The CDR3 runs to 15 residues. The CDR3 coding sequence is TGTGCCAGCAGCGTAGGTGGAGCGGGGGCCTCCGAGCAGTACTTC. The encoded protein is CASSVGGAGASEQYF. Supplemented by reference TRBV9 and TRBJ2-7, the full variable domain reads DSGVTQTPKHLITATGQRVTLRCSPRSGDLSVYWYQQSLDQGLQFLIQYYNGEERAKGNILERFSAQQFPDLHSELNLSSLELGDSALYFCASSVGGAGASEQYFGPGTRLTVT.

This chain links TRBV9 with TRBJ2-1; 12 nucleotides align to TRBD2. Germline assignment: CDR1 SGDLS and CDR2 YYNGEE. The CDR3 totals 18 residues. V was pared by 0 bases and J by 9 bases, with 13 bases of the junction left unmatched. The CDR3 DNA reads as TGTGCCAGCAGCGTAGACGGTATGTTGACTAGCGGGAGTGGTGAGCAGTTCTTC. It translates to CASSVDGMLTSGSGEQFF.

The CDR3 spells CASSVDGAGGYGYTF. DNA of the CDR3: TGTGCCAGCAGCGTAGATGGAGCAGGGGGGTATGGCTACACCTTC. The chain carries TRBV9 and TRBJ1-2, with 7 bases fitting TRBD1. This CDR3 has 15 amino acids. After removal of 0 bases from V and 5 bases from J, the junction contained 7 bases not matched to a gene. The germline gives CDR1 SGDLS, CDR2 YYNGEE.

The chain joins TRBV10-3 to TRBJ2-5; TRBD2 agrees at 8 bases. With V trimmed by 5 bases and J by 5 bases, 7 bases remained unmatched. Germline CDR1 ENHRY, CDR2 SYGVKD. The CDR3 is made up of 14 amino acids. CDR3 DNA sequence: TGTGCCATCAGTATAGCGGGAATTGAGGAGACCCAGTACTTC. Residues: CAISIAGIEETQYF.

The chain couples TRBV28 to TRBJ1-2; 8 bases align to TRBD1. The CDR3 consists of 14 residues. The V gene end was trimmed by 7 bases and the J gene end by 2 bases; junction bases not matched to a gene: 6. Germline CDR1 reads MDHEN; CDR2 reads SYDVKM. The CDR3 region is CASIGQGLNYGYTF. The CDR3 DNA is TGTGCCAGCATCGGACAGGGCCTCAACTATGGCTACACCTTC.

The chain couples TRBV27 to TRBJ2-3; no firm D call. There are 18 residues in the CDR3. Germline V lookup: CDR1 MNHEY, CDR2 SMNVEV (reference sequence). Trimming took off 1 base at V and 1 base at J, with 18 bases between the two ends. The CDR3 DNA follows: TGTGCCAGCAGTTTATACCCTATTGGCGGTCCCGGCACAGATACGCAGTATTTT. Its protein is CASSLYPIGGPGTDTQYF.

The chain uses TRBV5-1 and TRBJ2-3, with D possibly TRBD1 on 5 matching bases. There are 14 residues in the CDR3. In germline, CDR1 is SGHRS, CDR2 YFSETQ. Between the trimmed V and J ends, which lost 5 bases and 0 bases, there was a span of 10 bases. CDR3 residues: CASRPGPSTDTQYF. DNA of the CDR3: TGCGCCAGCAGGCCAGGGCCTAGCACAGATACGCAGTATTTT.

The rearrangement links TRBV15 to TRBJ2-2; D may be TRBD2 (5 bases). The CDR3 covers 14 residues. CDR1 and CDR2 (germline): LNHNV, YYDKDF (reference sequence). The ends were cut back, 1 base at V and 5 bases at J, with 8 bases in the middle. The CDR3 loop reads CATSRVRETGELFF. The CDR3 DNA sequence: TGTGCCACCAGCAGAGTTCGGGAAACCGGGGAGCTGTTTTTT.

The rearrangement links TRBV27 to TRBJ2-7, with TRBD1 identical over 8 bases. Trimming cost V 4 bases and J 2 bases; bases outside gene matches: 13. The CDR3 is made up of 17 amino acids. Germline loops: CDR1 MNHEY, CDR2 SMNVEV (reference sequence). CDR3 nucleotides: TGTGCCAGCAGTTCATCTAAGAGGACAGGGCCCGCCTACGAGCAGTACTTC. It encodes CASSSSKRTGPAYEQYF.

The J gene is TRBJ1-2, the V gene TRBV28; a weak D match, TRBD1 (6 bases). The V end lost 6 bases, the J end lost 1 base, and 15 bases lay between the germline ends. Germline CDR1 MDHEN, CDR2 SYDVKM. This CDR3 is built from 15 residues. The CDR3 DNA reads TGTGCCAGCAGAGGGGGGGAGGGAAATAACTATGGCTACACCTTC. Amino acids: CASRGGEGNNYGYTF.

The rearrangement links TRBV7-9 to TRBJ2-1; D not resolved. V gave up 0 bases and J gave up 5 bases, with 14 bases separating them. Germline V gene data show CDR1 as SEHNR and CDR2 as FQNEAQ (reference sequence). The CDR3 is made up of 16 amino acids. The CDR3 bases are TGTGCCAGCAGCTTAGCTATCACTATGCCTAACAATGAGCAGTTCTTC. Translating gives CASSLAITMPNNEQFF.

The sample holds one count of this clone. The chain combines TRBV6-5 with TRBJ2-7; maybe TRBD2 (5 bases). With 6 bases removed from V and 3 bases from J, the gap between germline ends came to 18 bases. The germline V gene has CDR1 MNHEY and CDR2 SVGAGI. There are 15 residues in the CDR3. In DNA form, the CDR3 reads TGTGCCAGCAGCCCCAAAGGCGGGCGTGTCTACGAGCAGTACTTC. Protein sequence: CASSPKGGRVYEQYF.

This rearrangement joins TRBV9 to TRBJ2-2; D not resolved. Germline CDR1 reads SGDLS; CDR2 reads YYNGEE. The CDR3 runs to 15 residues. The V end lost 0 bases, the J end lost 4 bases, and 10 bases lay between the germline ends. CDR3 sequence: CASSVAERSTGELFF. The CDR3 bases are TGTGCCAGCAGCGTAGCAGAGCGTAGCACCGGGGAGCTGTTTTTT. The variable domain in full, with the rest retrieved from reference TRBV9 and TRBJ2-2, is DSGVTQTPKHLITATGQRVTLRCSPRSGDLSVYWYQQSLDQGLQFLIQYYNGEERAKGNILERFSAQQFPDLHSELNLSSLELGDSALYFCASSVAERSTGELFFGEGSRLTVL.